This TCR beta chain was sequenced during a study of beta chain features in type 1 diabetes. This clone was detected a few times. As yet, its antigen is unknown. General study findings and limits: High TCR expression in some cells could lead to their over-representation in cDNA sequencing. A moderate, significant TCRB CDR3 shortening appeared in type 1 diabetes across four CD4+ subsets. Insertions were fewer and deletions more numerous at VDJ junctions in type 1 diabetes patients.

This CDR3 has 16 amino acids. Trimming cost V 5 bases and J 4 bases; bases outside gene matches: 7. The germline gives CDR1 SGHNT, CDR2 YENEEA. Isolated RNA was reverse transcribed in full, so expressed TCRB transcripts were sequenced. Naive, central memory and regulatory T cell samples produced a mean of approximately 3.5 million reads. The protocol was immunoSEQ multiplex PCR, while the TCRdb copy is restricted to in-frame clones and leaves out a portion. The table includes 150,000 or so clones, roughly 11% detected once. The chain is built from TRBV11-3 and TRBJ2-3, with 12 bases identical to TRBD2. Sequencing was done on a sample of central memory CD4+ T cells from blood. This TCR was sampled from a man aged 18-30 years in good health. The CDR3 spells CASSAGLAGVADTQYF. In DNA form, the CDR3 reads TGTGCCAGCAGCGCGGGACTAGCGGGCGTCGCAGATACGCAGTATTTT. Complete variable domain (other parts from reference TRBV11-3 and TRBJ2-3): EAGVVQSPRYKIIEKKQPVAFWCNPISGHNTLYWYLQNLGQGPELLIRYENEEAVDDSQLPKDRFSAERLKGVDSTLKIQPAELGDSAVYLCASSAGLAGVADTQYFGPGTRLTVL.